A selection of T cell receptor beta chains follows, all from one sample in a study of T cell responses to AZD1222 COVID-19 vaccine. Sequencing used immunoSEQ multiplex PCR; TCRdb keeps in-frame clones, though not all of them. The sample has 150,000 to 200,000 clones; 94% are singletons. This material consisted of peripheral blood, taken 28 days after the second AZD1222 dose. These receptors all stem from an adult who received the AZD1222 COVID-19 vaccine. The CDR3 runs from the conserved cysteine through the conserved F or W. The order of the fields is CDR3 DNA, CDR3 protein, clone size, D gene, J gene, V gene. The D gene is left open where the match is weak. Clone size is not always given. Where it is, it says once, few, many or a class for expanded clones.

TGTGCCATCAGTGATACAGGGAACTATGGCTACACCTTC CAISDTGNYGYTF - - TRBJ1-2 TRBV10-3
TGTGCCAGCAGGATGGACGGCAACTATGGCTACACCTTC CASRMDGNYGYTF - - TRBJ1-2 TRBV6-5
TGTGCCAGCAGTTTCCGGGGTAGGGAGACCCAGTACTTC CASSFRGRETQYF - - TRBJ2-5 TRBV27
TGTGCCAGCACTCGTCAGGGGGTAAATTCACCCCTCCACTTT CASTRQGVNSPLHF - TRBD1 TRBJ1-6 TRBV28
TGTGCCAGCTCACCACGTGAGGGACTAGCTCTAACAGATACGCAGTATTTT CASSPREGLALTDTQYF once TRBD2 TRBJ2-3 TRBV18
TGTGCCAGCAGCCCCGGTCCGGGACAAGAGCAGTTCTTC CASSPGPGQEQFF - - TRBJ2-1 TRBV7-9
TGTGCCAGCAGCGTTCTTACCGGGACTAGCAGCACAGATACGCAGTATTTT CASSVLTGTSSTDTQYF - TRBD2 TRBJ2-3 TRBV9
TGTGCCAGTAGTATATGGCAGGGGGTAAATGAAAAACTGTTTTTT CASSIWQGVNEKLFF - TRBD1 TRBJ1-4 TRBV19
TGTGCCAGTAGTATGACAGGGGGAAGGGTGGTCAATGAGCAGTTCTTC CASSMTGGRVVNEQFF - TRBD1 TRBJ2-1 TRBV19
TGTGCCAGCAGTTACGGGATGAACACCGGGGAGCTGTTTTTT CASSYGMNTGELFF - - TRBJ2-2 TRBV6-2/TRBV6-3
TGCGCCAGCAGCTTGATTCCGGACAGGGGATTGGGTCAGCCCCAGCATTTT CASSLIPDRGLGQPQHF - TRBD1 TRBJ1-5 TRBV5-1
TGTGCCAGTAAAGTTGAAGGGAAAGGTCTCCATTCACCCCTCCACTTT CASKVEGKGLHSPLHF - - TRBJ1-6 TRBV19
TGTGCCAGCAGTTCCCCGCGGGAGCGATCCTACAATGAGCAGTTCTTC CASSSPRERSYNEQFF once TRBD2 TRBJ2-1 TRBV28
TGCAGCGGGCGGGAGGAGACCCAGTACTTC CSGREETQYF - TRBD2 TRBJ2-5 TRBV29-1
TGTGCCAGCAGCTTGGTCGGCAATCAGCCCCAGCATTTT CASSLVGNQPQHF few - TRBJ1-5 TRBV5-8
TGTGCCAGCAGTCTACACGGGACTAGCGGCTCCTACGAGCAGTACTTC CASSLHGTSGSYEQYF - TRBD2 TRBJ2-7 TRBV2
TGTGCCAGCAGCTTAGCGATTAGGCGACAGGGAAACACCGGGGAGCTGTTTTTT CASSLAIRRQGNTGELFF - TRBD1 TRBJ2-2 TRBV7-7
TGTGCCAGCAGCCCCTGGGACAGAAGGTCCTCAGATACGCAGTATTTT CASSPWDRRSSDTQYF - TRBD1 TRBJ2-3 TRBV11-1
TGTGCCATCAGTGATGGGGGGGAGAATCCAGATACGCAGTATTTT CAISDGGENPDTQYF - TRBD2 TRBJ2-3 TRBV10-3
TGTGCCAGCTCACCCCGGGGGGGTGAGCAGTTCTTC CASSPRGGEQFF - TRBD2 TRBJ2-1 TRBV18
TGTGCCAGCAGTTATTTGGGACAGCCTAATCAGCCCCAGCATTTT CASSYLGQPNQPQHF - TRBD1 TRBJ1-5 TRBV6-2/TRBV6-3
TGTGCCAGCAGCCCTGCAGCCTATACGAACACCGGGGAGCTGTTTTTT CASSPAAYTNTGELFF - - TRBJ2-2 TRBV3-1/TRBV3-2
TGTGCCAGCAGCTTTGGGGGAAAGATGGGCTCCTACGAGCAGTACTTC CASSFGGKMGSYEQYF few - TRBJ2-7 TRBV5-4
TGTGCCACCAGCAGAGATCCCAGTACAAAGCAGTACTTC CATSRDPSTKQYF - - TRBJ2-7 TRBV15
TGTGCCTGGAGTAGTGGACAGGGAGCCTCCTACGAGCAGTACTTC CAWSSGQGASYEQYF - TRBD1 TRBJ2-7 TRBV30
TGCAGCGTCCTGGAGGGCTACGGCAATGAGCAGTTCTTC CSVLEGYGNEQFF few - TRBJ2-1 TRBV29-1
TGCGCCAGCAGTGGTCAGGGCTGGTCACCCCTCCACTTT CASSGQGWSPLHF - - TRBJ1-6 TRBV10-2
TGTGCCAGTAGTATAGGGGGGGGAACAGGGTACGAGCAGTACTTC CASSIGGGTGYEQYF once - TRBJ2-7 TRBV19
TGTGCCAGCAGCGTAGGAGCAACTGGGGCCTACGAGCAGTACTTC CASSVGATGAYEQYF - - TRBJ2-7 TRBV7-3
TGTGCCAGCAGCCAATGGGAAAAACTGTTTTTT CASSQWEKLFF - - TRBJ1-4 TRBV3-1/TRBV3-2
TGTGCCAGCAGCCAGACGACTAGCGGGAGAAATGAGCAGTTCTTC CASSQTTSGRNEQFF - TRBD2 TRBJ2-1 TRBV4-2
TGTGCCACCAGTGGGGGGGACAGGCGGTTGTCAGATACGCAGTATTTT CATSGGDRRLSDTQYF - TRBD1 TRBJ2-3 TRBV24-1
TGTGCCACCAGCTCCCACCGCGAGAGACTTAATGAAAAACTGTTTTTT CATSSHRERLNEKLFF - - TRBJ1-4 TRBV15
TGTGCCAGCAGCTCCCTAGCGGGAGGAACTAGCACAGATACGCAGTATTTT CASSSLAGGTSTDTQYF - TRBD2 TRBJ2-3 TRBV7-6
TGCAGCGTTGAAGAACAGGGGGGTGAGCAGTACTTC CSVEEQGGEQYF - TRBD1 TRBJ2-7 TRBV29-1
TGTGCCAGTAGGAAAGGGGACGGCTCCTACGAGCAGTACTTC CASRKGDGSYEQYF once - TRBJ2-7 TRBV19
TGCGCCAGCAGTCAGGTCGGGACAATCAAGAACACTGAAGCTTTCTTT CASSQVGTIKNTEAFF - - TRBJ1-1 TRBV23-1
TGCAGCGTTGTGCAGGGAACCAACTATGGCTACACCTTC CSVVQGTNYGYTF - - TRBJ1-2 TRBV29-1
TGTGCCATCACACCCACCTTCACCTATGGCTACACCTTC CAITPTFTYGYTF once - TRBJ1-2 TRBV10-3
TGCAGCGTCAACTTAGACTTCTATGGCTACACCTTC CSVNLDFYGYTF - - TRBJ1-2 TRBV29-1
TGTGCCAGCAGCCAAGAAAACAGGGTTGGCTACACCTTC CASSQENRVGYTF - - TRBJ1-2 TRBV4-2
TGTGCCGCTGGGACGTACCAAGAGACCCAGTACTTC CAAGTYQETQYF - - TRBJ2-5 TRBV6-5
TGTGCCAGCAGGCCGGGACTCCTCCAAGAGACCCAGTACTTC CASRPGLLQETQYF - - TRBJ2-5 TRBV6-5
TGTGCCACCAGCAGGGGGTACACTGAAGCTTTCTTT CATSRGYTEAFF few - TRBJ1-1 TRBV15
TGTGCCAGCAGTAGGACAGGGGGTATCGATGAGCAGTTCTTC CASSRTGGIDEQFF - TRBD1 TRBJ2-1 TRBV7-8
TGTGCCATCAGCTCTGGGGGAGCGGGAGGGCGCGAGCAGTACTTC CAISSGGAGGREQYF - TRBD2 TRBJ2-7 TRBV10-3
TGTGCCAGCCCGGGACTAGGTGTAGATACGCAGTATTTT CASPGLGVDTQYF - TRBD2 TRBJ2-3 TRBV2
TGCGCCAGCAGCCAAGATGGGGAGCCCTACAATGAGCAGTTCTTC CASSQDGEPYNEQFF - - TRBJ2-1 TRBV4-3
TGTGCCTGGAGGATTGTGAACACTGAAGCTTTCTTT CAWRIVNTEAFF - - TRBJ1-1 TRBV30
TGCGCCAGCAGCCTCGGACAGGGGGGAAACATTCAGTACTTC CASSLGQGGNIQYF - TRBD1 TRBJ2-4 TRBV5-1
TGTGCCATCAGTCAGACAGGGGGAAAAGTCGAGCAGTACTTC CAISQTGGKVEQYF - TRBD1 TRBJ2-7 TRBV10-3
TGTGCCAGCAGCTTAGAGGAGGGGGCCAACGTCCTGACTTTC CASSLEEGANVLTF - - TRBJ2-6 TRBV7-9
TGCGCCAGCAATCCTACCGGGACAGGGGAAGGCTACACCTTC CASNPTGTGEGYTF - TRBD1 TRBJ1-2 TRBV10-2
TGTGCCTGGGGAGACACGTACCAAGAGACCCAGTACTTC CAWGDTYQETQYF once - TRBJ2-5 TRBV30
TGTGCCAGCAGCTTTAGCGGGAGTGCAGATACGCAGTATTTT CASSFSGSADTQYF - TRBD2 TRBJ2-3 TRBV7-2
TGCAGCGTGGGCGGAGAGACCCAGTACTTC CSVGGETQYF once - TRBJ2-5 TRBV29-1
TGTGCCAGCAGCTCGGGACTAGCGGGGAACACAGATACGCAGTATTTT CASSSGLAGNTDTQYF - TRBD2 TRBJ2-3 TRBV5-4
TGTGCCAGCAGCTCCCCGATGGGCGATGAGCAGTTCTTC CASSSPMGDEQFF - - TRBJ2-1 TRBV11-3
TGTGCCAGCAGCCCCTCCGGGACCTCAAGAGAGGAGCAGTTCTTC CASSPSGTSREEQFF once - TRBJ2-1 TRBV7-6